This T cell receptor (beta chain) emerged from a study of blood T cell repertoires in COVID-19. Study at large: The United States, Italy and Spain were the sources of the acute and convalescent COVID-19 samples. Sample material is recorded as cDNA or gDNA derived from T cells, B-cell-depleted T cells, or PBMCs.

Trimming stripped 0 bases from V and 4 bases from J, with 13 bases between. CDR1 is SGHTA and CDR2 is FQGNSA in the germline V gene. The CDR3 spans 16 residues. Per the original data handling: Reference gene primer amplification gave estimated nucleated cell counts. Clones were sequenced by immunoSEQ multiplex PCR, and TCRdb holds only the in-frame ones, with some missing. That table supplies the V and J calls and clone size; D and trimming were determined from the DNA. The table lists approximately 170,000 clones, roughly four fifths of them singletons, with about a tenth in the top ten. The gene calls are TRBV7-2 and TRBJ1-5; tentative D call: TRBD1 (6 bases). The receptor's source is a man in his 70s with active or convalescent COVID-19. Sequencing input: peripheral blood. This CDR3 reads CASSLAKGVGNQPQHF. Written as DNA, the CDR3 is TGTGCCAGCAGCTTAGCGAAGGGGGTAGGAAATCAGCCCCAGCATTTT.